A single sample is the source of the 18 T cell receptor beta chains below, sequenced in a study of regulatory T cells in long-lasting Graves disease. Building of the TCR beta libraries involved iRepertoire HTBI primers and Arm-PCR of CDR3 regions. TCRdb reprocessed the multiplex PCR reads via MiXCR and lists one record per CDR3 protein. The sample contains 250,000 to 300,000 distinct CDR3 sequences, about 20% of which appear only once. Time point meaning: newly diagnosed GD, antithyroid drugs for less than 3 months. Construction of the TCR library relied on RNA isolated from PBMCs. Separately, the same data were catalogued under a study of T cells in Graves' hyperthyroidism and ophthalmopathy.

This material consisted of peripheral blood mononuclear cells (PBMCs), taken at new diagnosis, from a patient treated with antithyroid drugs. The receptors were gathered from a woman younger than 45 with Graves disease.

Many counts were recorded for this clonotype. This chain connects TRBV7-3 to TRBJ2-7; D call uncertain. Germline V gene lookup returns CDR1 SGHTA and CDR2 FQGTGA. The CDR3 consists of 12 residues. Trimming left V 5 bases short and J 3 bases short, with 8 bases between. In nucleotides, the CDR3 is TGTGCCAGCAGCCCGATCCTCTACGAGCAGTACTTC. It encodes CASSPILYEQYF.

This clonotype showed up many times. The chain is built from TRBV2 and TRBJ1-6; D ambiguous. From germline, CDR1 is SNHLY and CDR2 FYNNEI. The CDR3 is made up of 16 amino acids. V was trimmed by 5 bases and J by 7 bases, leaving 18 bases between them. CDR3 amino acids: CASSLEPDIWNSPLHF. In DNA form, the CDR3 reads TGTGCCAGCAGTCTGGAGCCTGATATTTGGAATTCACCCCTCCACTTT.

This clonotype was detected many times. The V and J genes are TRBV20-1 and TRBJ1-6, with 7 bases matching TRBD1. J gave up 0 bases and V 0 bases, and 5 bases lay outside the gene matches. Per the germline V gene, CDR1 is DFQATT and CDR2 is SNEGSKA (reference sequence). The CDR3 has 17 amino acids. The CDR3 reads CSARDVGQSSYNSPLHF. The CDR3, as DNA: TGCAGTGCTAGAGACGTGGGACAGAGCTCCTATAATTCACCCCTCCACTTT.

This clonotype was counted at least ten times. The genes are TRBV27 and TRBJ2-7; TRBD1 aligns across 7 bases. In germline, CDR1 is MNHEY, CDR2 SMNVEV (reference sequence). The ends lost 2 bases at V and 3 bases at J; junction bases unmatched: 1. This CDR3 contains 13 residues. The CDR3 bases are TGTGCCAGCAGTTTACAGGGGGACTACGAGCAGTACTTC. Translating it yields CASSLQGDYEQYF.

This clonotype has a count of ten or more. This chain links TRBV5-1 with TRBJ2-7, with 9 bases that match TRBD1. V lost 1 base, J lost 4 bases, and 3 bases stayed unmatched. CDR1 is SGHRS, CDR2 YFSETQ, per germline. This CDR3 comprises 14 residues. The CDR3 reads CASSLRTGEYEQYF. In DNA form, the CDR3 reads TGCGCCAGCAGCTTGAGGACAGGGGAATACGAGCAGTACTTC.

Note on this clonotype: This likely reflects a read error, since a far larger clone is one base away. V and J are TRBV11-2 and TRBJ2-7; 7 nucleotides align to TRBD1. Per germline, CDR1 SGHAT and CDR2 FQNNGV. The CDR3 runs 14 residues. The V gene end was trimmed by 3 bases and the J gene end by 2 bases; junction bases not matched to a gene: 4. The CDR3 loop reads CASSLTGTAYEQYF. As DNA, the CDR3 is TGTGCCAGCAGCTTGACAGGGACGGCCTACGAGCAGTACTTC.

To note about this clonotype: A read error is the likely source, as a far larger clone sits one nucleotide away. The chain combines TRBV7-2 with TRBJ2-1, with 11 bases matching TRBD2. The CDR3 runs to 16 residues. Germline V gives CDR1 SGHTA, CDR2 FQGNSA. With 5 bases clipped from V and 2 bases from J, the junction kept 5 bases outside the gene matches. CDR3: CASSGQGLAAYNEQFF. The DNA for the CDR3 is TGTGCCAGCAGCGGCCAGGGACTAGCGGCCTACAATGAGCAGTTCTTC. The full variable domain, in which reference TRBV7-2 and TRBJ2-1 provide the parts outside the CDR3, is GAGVSQSPSNKVTEKGKDVELRCDPISGHTALYWYRQSLGQGLEFLIYFQGNSAPDKSGLPSDRFSAERTGGSVSTLTIQRTQQEDSAVYLCASSGQGLAAYNEQFFGPGTRLTVL.

The chain is built from TRBV7-2 and TRBJ1-3; TRBD1 is a possible D gene (6 bases). V was shortened by 1 base and J by 4 bases, with 11 bases between the two germline ends. Germline CDR1 is SGHTA and CDR2 is FQGNSA. The CDR3 sequence is 15 residues long. The CDR3 bases are TGTGCCAGCAGCTTAGTGGGGGGCGACGGAAACACCATATATTTT. This gives the protein CASSLVGGDGNTIYF.

In its sample, this clonotype was seen many times. CDR3 in amino acids: CASSQDIGTEAFF. The CDR3, as DNA: TGTGCCAGCAGCCAAGATATCGGCACTGAAGCTTTCTTT. J is TRBJ1-1 and V is TRBV3-1, with unresolved D. V was pared by 0 bases and J by 4 bases, with 6 bases between. Looked up from germline, CDR1 is LGHDT and CDR2 is YNNKEL (reference sequence). The length of the CDR3 is 13 residues.

This clonotype was observed a handful of times. V usage is TRBV5-1 and J usage is TRBJ2-7; the match to TRBD2 covers 8 bases. Germline V gene lookup returns CDR1 SGHRS and CDR2 YFSETQ. The J segment lost 1 base and the V segment lost 2 bases, leaving 11 bases of the junction unmatched. This CDR3 contains 17 residues. The CDR3 is CASSFSNRLAQSYEQYF. For the CDR3, the DNA is TGCGCCAGCAGCTTTTCCAACCGACTAGCGCAATCCTACGAGCAGTACTTC.

This clonotype was recorded many times. V is TRBV7-2 and J is TRBJ2-7; D could derive from TRBD1 or TRBD2 (6 bases each). CDR1 is SGHTA, CDR2 FQGNSA, per germline. CDR3 length: 14 residues. V lost 4 bases to trimming and J lost 6 bases, with 16 bases between them. In nucleotides, the CDR3 is TGTGCCAGCAGCTGGAGGGCAGGGGAAGGCGAGCAGTACTTC. Its protein product is CASSWRAGEGEQYF.

This clonotype was picked up many times. The chain uses TRBV3-1 and TRBJ1-2; D might be TRBD1 (5 bases). The CDR3 is made up of 14 amino acids. Germline V gene sequence: CDR1 LGHDT, CDR2 YNNKEL (reference sequence). V gave up 4 bases and J gave up 8 bases, with 17 bases separating them. The CDR3 loop is CASSPKDGTSGYTF. CDR3 bases: TGTGCCAGCAGCCCAAAGGACGGGACCAGCGGCTACACCTTC.

This clonotype was found many times. The chain couples TRBV2 to TRBJ1-2; 10 bases agree with TRBD1. Germline trimming cut 2 bases from V and 8 bases from J; bases unmatched to any gene: 2. Germline V lookup: CDR1 SNHLY, CDR2 FYNNEI. The CDR3 runs 13 residues. In DNA, the CDR3 is TGTGCCAGCAGTGAATGGGACAGGGGAGGCTACACCTTC. Protein: CASSEWDRGGYTF.

Remarks on this clonotype: This may be a read error, as it is one base from a much larger clone. This chain uses TRBV29-1 with TRBJ1-1; 8 nucleotides match TRBD1. CDR1 is SQVTM, CDR2 ANQGSEA, per germline. This CDR3 has 11 amino acids. The CDR3 region has the DNA TGCGGCGCCAGAGCCGGGACAGGCCGTTTCTTT. Amino acid sequence: CGARAGTGRFF.

This clonotype came up many times. The V call is TRBV3-1, the J call TRBJ2-2, with D possibly TRBD2 on 6 matching bases. The germline V and J ends were trimmed by 4 bases and 3 bases, with 15 bases remaining between them. The CDR3 runs to 16 residues. CDR1 LGHDT and CDR2 YNNKEL come from the germline V gene (reference sequence). The CDR3 is CASSPLTERDTGELFF. In nucleotides, the CDR3 is TGTGCCAGCAGCCCACTCACCGAGCGGGACACCGGGGAGCTGTTTTTT.

At least ten counts were recorded for this clonotype. The chain is built from TRBV3-1 and TRBJ2-7; D gene ambiguous. Germline assignment: CDR1 LGHDT and CDR2 YNNKEL (reference sequence). Trimming took 1 base from V and 2 from J, leaving 12 bases between them. The CDR3 is 15 amino acids. The CDR3 DNA reads as TGTGCCAGCAGCCAAGGTGTTAACATGCCCTACGAGCAGTACTTC. Residues: CASSQGVNMPYEQYF.

This clonotype occurred many times. The V gene is TRBV28, the J gene TRBJ1-1, with D tentatively TRBD1 (6 bases). V was shortened by 3 bases and J by 4 bases, with 15 bases between the two germline ends. This CDR3 comprises 15 residues. Germline assignment: CDR1 MDHEN and CDR2 SYDVKM. The CDR3 region has the DNA TGTGCCAGCAGTTTCGGGGGGGCGAAGGCCACTGAAGCTTTCTTT. This encodes CASSFGGAKATEAFF.

This clonotype came up a few times. V and J are TRBV5-6 and TRBJ2-3; 8 bases line up with TRBD2. Trimming at V came to 3 bases and at J to 5 bases, leaving 5 bases not matched to a gene. Germline lookup yields CDR1 SGHDT and CDR2 YYEEEE. CDR3 length: 14 residues. CDR3 residues: CASSSGLGKDTQYF. CDR3 DNA: TGTGCCAGCAGCTCGGGACTAGGGAAAGATACGCAGTATTTT.